The 10 T cell receptor beta chains presented below share a single source sample, sequenced in a study of beta chain features in type 1 diabetes. Study-wide points: Moderate yet significant TCRB CDR3 shortening was seen in Type 1 diabetes patients in all four CD4+ subsets.

Expressed TCRB transcripts got sequenced, as all isolated RNA was reverse transcribed. Measured with immunoSEQ multiplex PCR; TCRdb has only the in-frame clones, and not every one. The repertoire holds a few hundred thousand clones, with 13% to 15% as singletons. Their target antigens are unknown. Sequencing input: naive CD4+ T cells from blood. Receptors were obtained from a man aged 25 to 45 with type 1 diabetes.

The chain has TRBV11-3 and TRBJ2-3; TRBD1 is a possible D gene (5 bases). The length of the CDR3 is 15 residues. With 1 base removed from V and 5 bases from J, the gap between germline ends came to 13 bases. Germline values: CDR1 SGHNT, CDR2 YENEEA. The DNA of the CDR3 is TGTGCCAGCAGCTTAGTGTACGACAGCCTAGATACGCAGTATTTT. Protein product: CASSLVYDSLDTQYF.

This clone was counted only a few times. CDR3 residues: CASSPLGHSNEQFF. Here the CDR3 DNA reads TGTGCCAGCTCACCACTGGGACATAGCAATGAGCAGTTCTTC. The rearrangement uses TRBV18 and TRBJ2-1, with TRBD1 as a possible D gene (6 bases). This CDR3 has 14 residues. The germline gives CDR1 KGHSH, CDR2 LQKENI. Trimming left V 1 base short and J 6 bases short, with 10 bases between.

The genes are TRBV9 and TRBJ1-2, with 7 bases lining up with TRBD1. Germline CDR1 SGDLS, CDR2 YYNGEE. This CDR3 is 13 amino acids long. The junction had 2 bases not matched to a gene; V was cut back by 3 bases and J by 3 bases. In DNA form, the CDR3 reads TGTGCCAGCAGCGCCACAGGGGACTATGGCTACACCTTC. Encoded protein: CASSATGDYGYTF.

The gene calls are TRBV19 and TRBJ2-5; 7 bases agree with TRBD1. The germline CDR1 and CDR2 sequences are LNHDA and SQIVND (reference sequence). This CDR3 comprises 14 residues. V was clipped by 8 bases and J by 4 bases; unmatched bases: 10. CDR3 residues: CASQNGQDGETQYF. Here the CDR3 DNA reads TGTGCCAGTCAAAACGGACAGGACGGAGAGACCCAGTACTTC.

V usage is TRBV27 and J usage is TRBJ1-2; 7 bases align to TRBD1. V shed 6 bases, J shed 4 bases, and the junction held 8 bases outside the gene matches. The CDR3 extends over 14 amino acids. Germline CDR1 MNHEY, CDR2 SMNVEV (reference sequence). CDR3: CASSSLRDSYGYTF. Here the CDR3 DNA reads TGTGCCAGCAGCAGCCTGAGGGACAGCTATGGCTACACCTTC.

The chain employs TRBV6-1 and TRBJ2-3; 7 bases match TRBD1. CDR3 length: 13 amino acids. The V segment lost 8 bases and the J segment 1 base; nucleotides outside the gene matches: 3. Germline CDR1 reads MNHNS; CDR2 reads SASEGT. This CDR3 is CASHRGGTDTQYF. CDR3 coding DNA: TGTGCCAGCCACAGGGGAGGCACAGATACGCAGTATTTT.

In nucleotides, the CDR3 is TGTGCCAGCAGTTTGGACAGGGACGCCTACGAGCAGTACTTC. Protein sequence: CASSLDRDAYEQYF. The chain recombines TRBV27 with TRBJ2-7, with 8 nucleotides matching TRBD1. CDR1 and CDR2 from the germline V gene are MNHEY and SMNVEV (reference sequence). The CDR3 spans 14 residues. V shed 3 bases, J shed 2 bases, and the junction held 3 bases outside the gene matches.

The chain uses TRBV6-5 and TRBJ2-7; maybe TRBD2 (6 bases). This CDR3 contains 15 residues. Germline-derived CDR1 and CDR2 are MNHEY and SVGAGI. V lost 6 bases and J lost 2, with 17 bases in between. The CDR3 sequence: CASSPPGTAAYEQYF. DNA of the CDR3: TGTGCCAGCAGCCCTCCCGGGACTGCTGCCTACGAGCAGTACTTC.

The sample holds a few counts of this clone. The rearrangement joins TRBV25-1 to TRBJ1-4; tentative D call: TRBD1 (6 bases). CDR1 MGHDK and CDR2 SYGVNS come from the germline V gene. Trimming left V 5 bases short and J 4 bases short, with 14 bases between. There are 15 residues in the CDR3. The CDR3 loop reads CASSPTDRFNEKLFF. In nucleotides, the CDR3 is TGTGCCAGCAGTCCAACGGACAGATTTAATGAAAAACTGTTTTTT.

The chain combines TRBV11-3 with TRBJ2-1; a possible D gene is TRBD2 (6 bases). The CDR3 is 14 residues long. V lost 3 bases and J lost 0, with 6 bases in between. The germline V gene encodes CDR1 SGHNT and CDR2 YENEEA. The CDR3 region is CASSFGSSYNEQFF. In nucleotides, the CDR3 is TGTGCCAGCAGCTTCGGGAGCTCCTACAATGAGCAGTTCTTC.